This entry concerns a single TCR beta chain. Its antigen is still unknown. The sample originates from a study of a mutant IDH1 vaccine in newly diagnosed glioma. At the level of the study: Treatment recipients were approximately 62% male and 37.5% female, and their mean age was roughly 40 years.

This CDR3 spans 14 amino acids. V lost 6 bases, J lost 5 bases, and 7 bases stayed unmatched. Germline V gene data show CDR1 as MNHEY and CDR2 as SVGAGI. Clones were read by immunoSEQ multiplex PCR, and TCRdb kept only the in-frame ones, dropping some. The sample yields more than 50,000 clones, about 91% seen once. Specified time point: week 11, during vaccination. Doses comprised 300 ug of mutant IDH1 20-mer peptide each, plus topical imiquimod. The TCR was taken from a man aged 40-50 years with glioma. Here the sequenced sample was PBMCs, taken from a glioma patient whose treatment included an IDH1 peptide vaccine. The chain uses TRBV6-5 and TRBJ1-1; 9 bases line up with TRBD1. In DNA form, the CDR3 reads TGTGCCAGCAGCCTACGACAGGGGGATACTGAAGCTTTCTTT. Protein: CASSLRQGDTEAFF.